This T cell receptor beta chain was identified in a study of T cell changes during pregnancy in multiple sclerosis. CDR1 and CDR2 from the germline V gene are MNHNS and SASEGT. With 7 bases clipped from V and 3 bases from J, the junction kept 4 bases outside the gene matches. The CDR3 runs 14 residues. The method was immunoSEQ multiplex PCR; TCRdb's version includes in-frame clones alone and lacks a portion of them. The sample yields around 34,000 clones, 85% to 90% seen once. This rearrangement joins TRBV6-1 to TRBJ2-2; TRBD1 aligns across 8 bases. The input for sequencing was CD8+ T cells from peripheral blood mononuclear cells, taken after pregnancy. The sequence was collected from a female donor with multiple sclerosis, enrolled in a pregnancy study. In DNA, the CDR3 is TGTGCCAGCAACTCGGGACAGGACACCGGGGAGCTGTTTTTT. It codes for CASNSGQDTGELFF.